The rows below give T cell receptor beta chains drawn from one sample of a study of blood T cell repertoires in COVID-19. Some clones are missing from TCRdb's copy, which holds only in-frame ones; the method was immunoSEQ multiplex PCR. The sample consists of a few hundred thousand clones, roughly 87% of them appearing once. The sample was PBMCs or T cells enriched from blood (not recorded which). These receptors came from a woman aged 18-29 years who had recovered from COVID-19. The CDR3 runs from the conserved cysteine through the conserved F or W. D genes are given only for firm matches. Part of the rows lack a size; the others show once, few, many or a class for expanded clones.

CDR3 length: 15; clone size: once; V gene: TRBV11-3; J gene: TRBJ1-1; D gene: TRBD1; CDR3 DNA: TGTGCCAGCAGCATCGAGGGACAGATGAACACTGAAGCTTTCTTT; CDR3 protein: CASSIEGQMNTEAFF
CDR3 length: 15; clone size: -; V gene: TRBV27; J gene: TRBJ2-2; D gene: -; CDR3 DNA: TGTGCCAGCAGCATGGGCACCGCGAACACCGGGGAGCTGTTTTTT; CDR3 protein: CASSMGTANTGELFF
CDR3 length: 15; clone size: once; V gene: TRBV7-2; J gene: TRBJ2-2; D gene: -; CDR3 DNA: TGTGCCAGCAGCTTAGTATCAGCGAACACCGGGGAGCTGTTTTTT; CDR3 protein: CASSLVSANTGELFF
CDR3 length: 14; clone size: -; V gene: TRBV3-1/TRBV3-2; J gene: TRBJ2-5; D gene: TRBD2; CDR3 DNA: TGTGCCAGCAGCCAAGATCTAGCGGGAGTTTCCCAGTACTTC; CDR3 protein: CASSQDLAGVSQYF
CDR3 length: 17; clone size: -; V gene: TRBV14; J gene: TRBJ1-1; D gene: TRBD1; CDR3 DNA: TGTGCCAGCAGCTCAAGGGGGCCTAGACAGGGGTGGACTGAAGCTTTCTTT; CDR3 protein: CASSSRGPRQGWTEAFF
CDR3 length: 19; clone size: -; V gene: TRBV7-2; J gene: TRBJ2-3; D gene: TRBD2; CDR3 DNA: TGTGCCAGCAGCTTAGGAAGGACTAGCGGGGGGACTAGCACAGATACGCAGTATTTT; CDR3 protein: CASSLGRTSGGTSTDTQYF
CDR3 length: 15; clone size: -; V gene: TRBV28; J gene: TRBJ1-1; D gene: -; CDR3 DNA: TGTGCCAGCAGGTCGGTTGGGAGGTGGGGTCTAGAAGCTTTCTTT; CDR3 protein: CASRSVGRWGLEAFF
CDR3 length: 13; clone size: once; V gene: TRBV6-5; J gene: TRBJ1-6; D gene: -; CDR3 DNA: TGTGCCAGCAGTTACTCCTCTAATTCACCCCTCCACTTT; CDR3 protein: CASSYSSNSPLHF
CDR3 length: 14; clone size: -; V gene: TRBV19; J gene: TRBJ2-7; D gene: -; CDR3 DNA: TGTGCCAGTAGCTCCCCGGGACACAAATACGAGCAGTACTTC; CDR3 protein: CASSSPGHKYEQYF
CDR3 length: 16; clone size: -; V gene: TRBV9; J gene: TRBJ2-3; D gene: TRBD2; CDR3 DNA: TGTGCCAGCAGCGTAGAGCCTAGCGGGGTGACAGATACGCAGTATTTT; CDR3 protein: CASSVEPSGVTDTQYF
CDR3 length: 15; clone size: -; V gene: TRBV24-1; J gene: TRBJ1-3; D gene: -; CDR3 DNA: TGTGCCACCAGTGATCAGACTCCCTCTGGAAACACCATATATTTT; CDR3 protein: CATSDQTPSGNTIYF
CDR3 length: 14; clone size: -; V gene: TRBV3-1/TRBV3-2; J gene: TRBJ1-1; D gene: -; CDR3 DNA: TGTGCCAGCAGCCTCGACAGCCGAAACACTGAAGCTTTCTTT; CDR3 protein: CASSLDSRNTEAFF
CDR3 length: 15; clone size: -; V gene: TRBV4-2; J gene: TRBJ1-2; D gene: TRBD1; CDR3 DNA: TGTGCCAGCAGCCAAAACCCAGGGGGTGACTATGGCTACACCTTC; CDR3 protein: CASSQNPGGDYGYTF
CDR3 length: 17; clone size: -; V gene: TRBV7-2; J gene: TRBJ2-1; D gene: TRBD2; CDR3 DNA: TGTGCCAGCAGCTTAGTGTCTGGCGGGGGGGCCCGGAATGAGCAGTTCTTC; CDR3 protein: CASSLVSGGGARNEQFF
CDR3 length: 15; clone size: -; V gene: TRBV2; J gene: TRBJ2-1; D gene: TRBD2; CDR3 DNA: TGTGCCAGCATCACTAGCGGGAGGGGTTTGAATGAGCAGTTCTTC; CDR3 protein: CASITSGRGLNEQFF
CDR3 length: 17; clone size: -; V gene: TRBV7-9; J gene: TRBJ2-2; D gene: -; CDR3 DNA: TGTGCCAGCAGCTTAGTGGAGGTTGAGTGGCATCCCGGGGAGCTGTTTTTT; CDR3 protein: CASSLVEVEWHPGELFF
CDR3 length: 14; clone size: -; V gene: TRBV19; J gene: TRBJ1-1; D gene: -; CDR3 DNA: TGTGCCAGTAGTATCGGGGACATGAACACTGAAGCTTTCTTT; CDR3 protein: CASSIGDMNTEAFF
CDR3 length: 14; clone size: -; V gene: TRBV18; J gene: TRBJ2-1; D gene: -; CDR3 DNA: TGTGCCAGCTCACCCAGTTCCGATTTGGATGAGCAGTTCTTC; CDR3 protein: CASSPSSDLDEQFF
CDR3 length: 15; clone size: -; V gene: TRBV5-1; J gene: TRBJ2-3; D gene: -; CDR3 DNA: TGCGCCAGCAGCTTGGATGGACACCGCACAGATACGCAGTATTTT; CDR3 protein: CASSLDGHRTDTQYF
CDR3 length: 13; clone size: -; V gene: TRBV12-3/TRBV12-4; J gene: TRBJ1-5; D gene: -; CDR3 DNA: TGTGCCAGCAGTTCAGCCCCAAAACAGCCCCAGCATTTT; CDR3 protein: CASSSAPKQPQHF
CDR3 length: 17; clone size: -; V gene: TRBV6-2/TRBV6-3; J gene: TRBJ2-6; D gene: TRBD1; CDR3 DNA: TGTGCCAGCAGTTGGACAGGCACGAGCTCTGGGGCCAACGTCCTGACTTTC; CDR3 protein: CASSWTGTSSGANVLTF
CDR3 length: 15; clone size: -; V gene: TRBV6-4; J gene: TRBJ2-2; D gene: -; CDR3 DNA: TGTGCCAGCAGTGTTGTGACAGAAAACACCGGGGAGCTGTTTTTT; CDR3 protein: CASSVVTENTGELFF
CDR3 length: 16; clone size: -; V gene: TRBV18; J gene: TRBJ1-5; D gene: -; CDR3 DNA: TGTGCCAGCTCACCGCAGGCTCTTCATAGCAATCAGCCCCAGCATTTT; CDR3 protein: CASSPQALHSNQPQHF
CDR3 length: 13; clone size: -; V gene: TRBV12-3/TRBV12-4; J gene: TRBJ1-5; D gene: -; CDR3 DNA: TGTGCCAGCAGTTTACTGGGCGAGCAGCCCCAGCATTTT; CDR3 protein: CASSLLGEQPQHF
CDR3 length: 13; clone size: -; V gene: TRBV20-1; J gene: TRBJ1-2; D gene: -; CDR3 DNA: TGCAGTGCTAGTGACAGGCCTACCTATGGCTACACCTTC; CDR3 protein: CSASDRPTYGYTF
CDR3 length: 16; clone size: few; V gene: TRBV3-1/TRBV3-2; J gene: TRBJ1-1; D gene: TRBD1; CDR3 DNA: TGTGCCAGCAGCCAAGCTCAACAGGGGTGGAACACTGAAGCTTTCTTT; CDR3 protein: CASSQAQQGWNTEAFF
CDR3 length: 16; clone size: -; V gene: TRBV9; J gene: TRBJ1-3; D gene: TRBD1; CDR3 DNA: TGTGCCAGCAGCGCCAGACAGGGGACCTCTGGAAACACCATATATTTT; CDR3 protein: CASSARQGTSGNTIYF
CDR3 length: 15; clone size: -; V gene: TRBV29-1; J gene: TRBJ2-7; D gene: TRBD2; CDR3 DNA: TGCAGCGTTGAATTTTTTGGGACTAACTCCTACGAGCAGTACTTC; CDR3 protein: CSVEFFGTNSYEQYF